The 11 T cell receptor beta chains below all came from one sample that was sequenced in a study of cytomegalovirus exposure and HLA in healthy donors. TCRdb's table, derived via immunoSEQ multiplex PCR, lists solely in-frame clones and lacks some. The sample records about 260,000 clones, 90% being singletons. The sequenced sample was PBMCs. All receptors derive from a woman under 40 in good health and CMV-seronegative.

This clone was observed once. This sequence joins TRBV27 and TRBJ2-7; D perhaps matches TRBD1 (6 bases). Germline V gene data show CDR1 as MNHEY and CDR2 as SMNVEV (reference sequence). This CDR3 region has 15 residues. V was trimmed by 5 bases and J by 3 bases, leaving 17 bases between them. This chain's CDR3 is CASSPITGRYYEQYF. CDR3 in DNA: TGTGCCAGCAGTCCTATTACAGGGCGCTACTACGAGCAGTACTTC.

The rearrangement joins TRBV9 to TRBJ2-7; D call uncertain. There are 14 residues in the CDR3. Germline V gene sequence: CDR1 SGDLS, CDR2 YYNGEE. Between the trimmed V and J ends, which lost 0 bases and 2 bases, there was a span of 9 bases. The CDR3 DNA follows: TGTGCCAGCAGCGTAGTTCCGGAAGCCTACGAGCAGTACTTC. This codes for CASSVVPEAYEQYF.

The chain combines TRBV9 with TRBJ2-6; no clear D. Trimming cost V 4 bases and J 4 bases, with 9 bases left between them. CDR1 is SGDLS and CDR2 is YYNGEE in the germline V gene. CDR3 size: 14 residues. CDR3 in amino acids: CASSLGSGANVLTF. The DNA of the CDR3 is TGTGCCAGCAGCCTCGGGTCCGGGGCCAACGTCCTGACTTTC.

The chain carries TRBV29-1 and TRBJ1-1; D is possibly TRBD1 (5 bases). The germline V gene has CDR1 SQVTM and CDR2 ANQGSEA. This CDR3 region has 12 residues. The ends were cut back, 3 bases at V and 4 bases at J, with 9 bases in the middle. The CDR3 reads CSVDAGFTEAFF. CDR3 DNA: TGCAGCGTTGATGCAGGGTTCACTGAAGCTTTCTTT.

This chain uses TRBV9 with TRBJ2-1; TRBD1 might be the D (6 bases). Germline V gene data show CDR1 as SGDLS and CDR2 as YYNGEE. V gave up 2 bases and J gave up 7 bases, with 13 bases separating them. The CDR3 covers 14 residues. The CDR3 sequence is CASSVRGGRNEQFF. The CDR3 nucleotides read TGTGCCAGCAGCGTCAGAGGGGGTAGGAATGAGCAGTTCTTC.

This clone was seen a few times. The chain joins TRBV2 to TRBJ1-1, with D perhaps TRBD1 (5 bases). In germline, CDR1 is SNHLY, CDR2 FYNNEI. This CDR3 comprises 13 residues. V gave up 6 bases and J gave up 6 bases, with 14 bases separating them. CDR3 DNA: TGTGCCAGCAGGTCCTCAGGGACCCCTGAAGCTTTCTTT. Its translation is CASRSSGTPEAFF.

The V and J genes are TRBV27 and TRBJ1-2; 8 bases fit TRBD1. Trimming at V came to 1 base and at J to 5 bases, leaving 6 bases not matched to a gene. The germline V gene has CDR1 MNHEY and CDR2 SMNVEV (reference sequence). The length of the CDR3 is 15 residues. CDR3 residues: CASSLFSGGRYGYTF. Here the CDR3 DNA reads TGTGCCAGCAGTTTATTTTCAGGGGGCAGGTATGGCTACACCTTC.

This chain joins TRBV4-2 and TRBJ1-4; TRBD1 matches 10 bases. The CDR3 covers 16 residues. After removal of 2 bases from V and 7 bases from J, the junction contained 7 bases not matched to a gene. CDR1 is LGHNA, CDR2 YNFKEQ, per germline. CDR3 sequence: CASSQSPGQGFEKLFF. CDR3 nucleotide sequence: TGTGCCAGCAGCCAATCTCCGGGACAGGGGTTTGAAAAACTGTTTTTT.

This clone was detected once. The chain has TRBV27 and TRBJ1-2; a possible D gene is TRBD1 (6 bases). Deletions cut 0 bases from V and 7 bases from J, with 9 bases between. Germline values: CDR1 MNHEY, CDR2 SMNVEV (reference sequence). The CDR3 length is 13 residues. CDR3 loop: CASSLSGAGGYTF. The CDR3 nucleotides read TGTGCCAGCAGTTTATCGGGGGCTGGTGGCTACACCTTC.

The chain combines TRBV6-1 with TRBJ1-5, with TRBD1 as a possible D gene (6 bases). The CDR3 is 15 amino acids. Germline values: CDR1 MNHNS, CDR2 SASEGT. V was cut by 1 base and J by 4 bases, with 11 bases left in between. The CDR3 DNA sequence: TGTGCCAGCAGTGAAGTGGACAGACGGAATCAGCCCCAGCATTTT. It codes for CASSEVDRRNQPQHF.

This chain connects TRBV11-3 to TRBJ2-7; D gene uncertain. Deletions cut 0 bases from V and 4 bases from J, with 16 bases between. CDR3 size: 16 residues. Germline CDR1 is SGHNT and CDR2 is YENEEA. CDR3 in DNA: TGTGCCAGCAGCTTAGAAGGTTCCAGGATGGGATACGAGCAGTACTTC. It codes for CASSLEGSRMGYEQYF.